These T cell receptor beta chains were read from a single sample in a study of T cell changes during pregnancy in multiple sclerosis. Sequencing used immunoSEQ multiplex PCR; TCRdb keeps in-frame clones, though not all of them. Of approximately 70,000 clones in the sample, 89% were seen once. The sequencing here drew on peripheral blood, taken in the first trimester of pregnancy. These receptor sequences come from a female donor in good health, enrolled as a control in a pregnancy study. Each CDR3 is given with its conserved first and last residue. The order of the fields is V gene, clone size, D gene, J gene, CDR3 protein, CDR3 DNA. D genes are given only for firm matches. Some rows have no size entry. The others give once, few or many, or a class for an expanded clone.

V gene: TRBV18
clone size: -
D gene: -
J gene: TRBJ1-1
CDR3 protein: CASSPSLSFGNTEAFF
CDR3 DNA: TGTGCCAGCTCACCATCTTTGTCCTTCGGGAACACTGAAGCTTTCTTT

V gene: TRBV2
clone size: few
D gene: TRBD1
J gene: TRBJ2-7
CDR3 protein: CASRDRGPYEQYF
CDR3 DNA: TGTGCCAGCAGGGACAGGGGTCCCTACGAGCAGTACTTC

V gene: TRBV7-2
clone size: -
D gene: -
J gene: TRBJ2-7
CDR3 protein: CASSLASGKIPYEQYF
CDR3 DNA: TGTGCCAGCAGCTTAGCCTCAGGGAAGATCCCCTACGAGCAGTACTTC

V gene: TRBV9
clone size: -
D gene: -
J gene: TRBJ1-1
CDR3 protein: CASSVHRANTEAFF
CDR3 DNA: TGTGCCAGCAGCGTTCACAGGGCGAACACTGAAGCTTTCTTT

V gene: TRBV5-6
clone size: -
D gene: TRBD1
J gene: TRBJ1-1
CDR3 protein: CASSLWDRDMNTEAFF
CDR3 DNA: TGTGCCAGCAGCTTATGGGACAGGGACATGAACACTGAAGCTTTCTTT

V gene: TRBV5-8
clone size: -
D gene: TRBD1
J gene: TRBJ1-6
CDR3 protein: CASSLRTGNSPLHF
CDR3 DNA: TGTGCCAGCAGCCTCCGGACAGGGAATTCACCCCTCCACTTT

V gene: TRBV14
clone size: -
D gene: -
J gene: TRBJ2-7
CDR3 protein: CASSLRGEQYF
CDR3 DNA: TGTGCCAGCAGCCTCCGGGGCGAGCAGTACTTC

V gene: TRBV6-6
clone size: -
D gene: -
J gene: TRBJ2-7
CDR3 protein: CASSYPGHEQYF
CDR3 DNA: TGTGCCAGCAGTTACCCAGGGCACGAGCAGTACTTC

V gene: TRBV19
clone size: -
D gene: -
J gene: TRBJ2-7
CDR3 protein: CASSMTPSYEQYF
CDR3 DNA: TGTGCCAGTAGTATGACACCCTCCTACGAGCAGTACTTC

V gene: TRBV28
clone size: -
D gene: TRBD1
J gene: TRBJ2-2
CDR3 protein: CASSSPGTGRTGELFF
CDR3 DNA: TGTGCCAGCAGTTCCCCAGGGACAGGGCGGACCGGGGAGCTGTTTTTT

V gene: TRBV10-3
clone size: once
D gene: -
J gene: TRBJ2-3
CDR3 protein: CAISVSAGRGATDTQYF
CDR3 DNA: TGTGCCATCAGTGTCTCGGCGGGCAGGGGGGCGACAGATACGCAGTATTTT

V gene: TRBV6-1
clone size: -
D gene: -
J gene: TRBJ1-3
CDR3 protein: CASSALQGSGNTIYF
CDR3 DNA: TGTGCCAGCAGTGCATTACAGGGATCCGGAAACACCATATATTTT

V gene: TRBV7-9
clone size: -
D gene: -
J gene: TRBJ1-1
CDR3 protein: CASSFGSGTEAFF
CDR3 DNA: TGTGCCAGCAGCTTTGGGTCGGGCACTGAAGCTTTCTTT

V gene: TRBV7-9
clone size: -
D gene: TRBD1
J gene: TRBJ2-2
CDR3 protein: CASSKLDRRPPTGELFF
CDR3 DNA: TGTGCCAGCAGCAAATTGGACAGGAGACCTCCCACCGGGGAGCTGTTTTTT

V gene: TRBV9
clone size: -
D gene: -
J gene: TRBJ2-2
CDR3 protein: CASSGLRQAVPGELFF
CDR3 DNA: TGTGCCAGCAGCGGCCTCCGACAAGCGGTCCCCGGGGAGCTGTTTTTT

V gene: TRBV27
clone size: -
D gene: TRBD2
J gene: TRBJ2-1
CDR3 protein: CASSLSPPGLAGGPYNEQFF
CDR3 DNA: TGTGCCAGCAGTTTGAGCCCTCCGGGACTAGCGGGAGGGCCCTACAATGAGCAGTTCTTC

V gene: TRBV10-1
clone size: -
D gene: TRBD1
J gene: TRBJ2-2
CDR3 protein: CASSEGGDTGELFF
CDR3 DNA: TGCGCCAGCAGTGAAGGGGGCGACACCGGGGAGCTGTTTTTT

V gene: TRBV7-6
clone size: few
D gene: -
J gene: TRBJ1-3
CDR3 protein: CASSLESGGSGNTIYF
CDR3 DNA: TGTGCCAGCAGCTTAGAGTCGGGAGGGAGCGGAAACACCATATATTTT

V gene: TRBV2
clone size: -
D gene: TRBD2
J gene: TRBJ2-1
CDR3 protein: CASRVAGGSYNEQFF
CDR3 DNA: TGTGCCAGCAGGGTAGCGGGTGGCTCCTACAATGAGCAGTTCTTC

V gene: TRBV18
clone size: once
D gene: -
J gene: TRBJ2-2
CDR3 protein: CASSPPAAANTGELFF
CDR3 DNA: TGTGCCAGCTCACCCCCCGCGGCGGCAAACACCGGGGAGCTGTTTTTT

V gene: TRBV19
clone size: -
D gene: TRBD1
J gene: TRBJ1-2
CDR3 protein: CASSAGTGGPYGYTF
CDR3 DNA: TGTGCCAGTAGCGCCGGGACAGGGGGCCCCTATGGCTACACCTTC

V gene: TRBV5-1
clone size: -
D gene: TRBD1
J gene: TRBJ1-1
CDR3 protein: CASSSRTGGTEAFF
CDR3 DNA: TGCGCCAGCAGCTCCCGGACAGGGGGCACTGAAGCTTTCTTT

V gene: TRBV9
clone size: -
D gene: -
J gene: TRBJ2-7
CDR3 protein: CASSEDSPSSYEQYF
CDR3 DNA: TGTGCCAGCAGCGAGGACAGCCCAAGCTCCTACGAGCAGTACTTC

V gene: TRBV9
clone size: -
D gene: -
J gene: TRBJ1-2
CDR3 protein: CASSQAAGGYTF
CDR3 DNA: TGTGCCAGCAGCCAGGCTGCGGGCGGCTACACCTTC

V gene: TRBV5-5
clone size: -
D gene: TRBD1
J gene: TRBJ1-1
CDR3 protein: CASLRTGGNTEAFF
CDR3 DNA: TGTGCCAGCCTAAGGACAGGGGGGAACACTGAAGCTTTCTTT

V gene: TRBV4-1
clone size: -
D gene: -
J gene: TRBJ1-2
CDR3 protein: CASSQAATGQVNYGYTF
CDR3 DNA: TGCGCCAGCAGCCAAGCTGCGACGGGACAAGTAAACTATGGCTACACCTTC

V gene: TRBV7-9
clone size: -
D gene: -
J gene: TRBJ2-1
CDR3 protein: CASSASGSYNEQFF
CDR3 DNA: TGTGCCAGCAGCGCGTCTGGCTCCTACAATGAGCAGTTCTTC

V gene: TRBV6-1
clone size: -
D gene: -
J gene: TRBJ1-1
CDR3 protein: CASTLSQGQEAFF
CDR3 DNA: TGTGCCAGCACCCTCAGCCAGGGCCAAGAAGCTTTCTTT

V gene: TRBV11-2
clone size: -
D gene: -
J gene: TRBJ2-7
CDR3 protein: CASSESAYEQYF
CDR3 DNA: TGTGCCAGCAGCGAGAGTGCCTACGAGCAGTACTTC

V gene: TRBV27
clone size: -
D gene: TRBD1
J gene: TRBJ2-7
CDR3 protein: CASSPNVRGHEQYF
CDR3 DNA: TGTGCCAGCAGTCCAAACGTCAGGGGGCACGAGCAGTACTTC

V gene: TRBV5-1
clone size: -
D gene: -
J gene: TRBJ1-6
CDR3 protein: CASSLGFQGGNSPLHF
CDR3 DNA: TGCGCCAGCAGCTTGGGGTTCCAGGGAGGAAATTCACCCCTCCACTTT

V gene: TRBV2
clone size: -
D gene: TRBD1
J gene: TRBJ1-4
CDR3 protein: CAGKNQGAVSEKLFF
CDR3 DNA: TGTGCCGGAAAGAATCAGGGGGCGGTCAGTGAAAAACTGTTTTTT

V gene: TRBV6-4
clone size: -
D gene: -
J gene: TRBJ1-1
CDR3 protein: CASSDSGTMNTEAFF
CDR3 DNA: TGTGCCAGCAGTGACTCTGGGACAATGAACACTGAAGCTTTCTTT

V gene: TRBV6-1
clone size: -
D gene: -
J gene: TRBJ1-2
CDR3 protein: CASSEARGFHYGYTF
CDR3 DNA: TGTGCCAGCAGTGAAGCGCGAGGGTTCCACTATGGCTACACCTTC

V gene: TRBV2
clone size: -
D gene: -
J gene: TRBJ1-2
CDR3 protein: CASRLTQGYFGYTF
CDR3 DNA: TGTGCCAGCAGATTGACCCAGGGGTATTTTGGCTACACCTTC

V gene: TRBV6-1
clone size: -
D gene: -
J gene: TRBJ1-5
CDR3 protein: CASSALFTMSNQPQHF
CDR3 DNA: TGTGCCAGCAGTGCACTTTTCACTATGAGCAATCAGCCCCAGCATTTT

V gene: TRBV27
clone size: -
D gene: TRBD1
J gene: TRBJ2-7
CDR3 protein: CASGRTGGLRGYEQYF
CDR3 DNA: TGTGCCAGCGGTAGGACAGGGGGCCTTCGGGGCTACGAGCAGTACTTC

V gene: TRBV27
clone size: -
D gene: TRBD1
J gene: TRBJ1-2
CDR3 protein: CASSFRTGDGYTF
CDR3 DNA: TGTGCCAGCAGTTTTAGGACAGGGGATGGCTACACCTTC

V gene: TRBV4-2
clone size: -
D gene: TRBD2
J gene: TRBJ2-7
CDR3 protein: CASSQDRGEAGAYAQYF
CDR3 DNA: TGTGCCAGCAGCCAAGATCGAGGGGAAGCGGGGGCTTACGCGCAGTACTTC

V gene: TRBV7-8
clone size: -
D gene: -
J gene: TRBJ2-1
CDR3 protein: CASSSRTARTTRPYNEQFF
CDR3 DNA: TGTGCCAGCAGCTCGCGGACAGCTCGGACCACGAGGCCCTACAATGAGCAGTTCTTC

V gene: TRBV19
clone size: -
D gene: TRBD2
J gene: TRBJ2-5
CDR3 protein: CASSITSGSQGTQYF
CDR3 DNA: TGTGCCAGTAGTATAACTAGCGGGAGCCAGGGGACCCAGTACTTC

V gene: TRBV10-3
clone size: -
D gene: -
J gene: TRBJ1-5
CDR3 protein: CAISEPGAYQPQHF
CDR3 DNA: TGTGCCATCAGTGAGCCAGGGGCCTATCAGCCCCAGCATTTT

V gene: TRBV5-5
clone size: -
D gene: -
J gene: TRBJ1-1
CDR3 protein: CASSLAWTVNTEAFF
CDR3 DNA: TGTGCCAGCAGCTTGGCATGGACAGTGAACACTGAAGCTTTCTTT

V gene: TRBV13
clone size: medium-sized
D gene: TRBD1
J gene: TRBJ2-7
CDR3 protein: CASSLDRVLYEQYF
CDR3 DNA: TGTGCCAGCAGCTTGGACAGGGTCTTGTACGAGCAGTACTTC